The rows below give T cell receptor beta chains drawn from one sample of a study of blood T cell repertoires in COVID-19. Assay: immunoSEQ multiplex PCR; the TCRdb copy retains only in-frame clones and omits some. The data contain roughly 300,000 clones, 70% to 90% of them singletons. Sequencing was carried out using peripheral blood. The receptors shown here come from a woman in her 50s who had recovered from COVID-19. CDR3s include the opening cysteine and the closing phenylalanine or tryptophan. Not every row has a clone size; where given, it reads once, few, many or a size class.

>-|TRBV19
CASSIADRGEQFF
>once|TRBV5-6
CASSFVDTEAFF
>-|TRBV5-4
CASSQGAGGPYEQYF
>-|TRBV28
CASSGHSYGYTF
>-|TRBV6-5
CASRALQDSYEQYF
>-|TRBV28
CASSTTYQPQHF
>-|TRBV5-1
CASSLAAGNNEQFF
>-|TRBV9
CASSVEDGSPYEQYF
>-|TRBV10-3
CAIRKDRNTEAFF
>-|TRBV7-3
CASSSTREETQYF
>few|TRBV9
CASSVSGDNNEQFF
>-|TRBV18
CASSPPGGNEQFF
>few|TRBV3-1/TRBV3-2
CASSQGPPGQGAETQYF
>once|TRBV3-1/TRBV3-2
CASTQAADGNTEAFF